The source of this TCR beta chain is a study of early T cells in non-severe SARS-CoV-2 infection. Study context: The input, bulk RNA from unsorted whole blood, was sequenced, and chains were unpaired.

Unique molecular identifiers (one per individual cDNA molecule) were attached. TCRdb re-analysed the 5' RACE reads in MiXCR, keeping a single row per CDR3 protein. The sample consists of about 44,000 distinct CDR3 sequences, about 25% of them appearing once. The CDR3 runs to 15 residues. The V gene lost 6 bases and the J gene lost 1 base, with 12 bases spanning the gap. This receptor was identified in an adult who was a healthcare worker with PCR-confirmed SARS-CoV-2 infection or an uninfected control (not recorded which). The chain carries TRBV12-3 or TRBV12-4 and TRBJ2-2, with D perhaps TRBD1 (6 bases). The sequences come from whole blood, collected at baseline. For the CDR3, the DNA is TGTGCCAGCAGCCGACCGACAGGGAACACCGGGGAGCTGTTTTTT. Translation: CASSRPTGNTGELFF.